This TCR beta chain was sequenced during a study of T cell responses to AZD1222 COVID-19 vaccine. This table comes from immunoSEQ multiplex PCR, and its TCRdb copy is limited to in-frame clones, with some not included. This table holds over 100,000 clones, around 90% found once. This CDR3 region has 12 residues. V was trimmed by 5 bases and J by 8 bases, leaving 12 bases between them. The sequences come from peripheral blood, collected on day 0 of AZD1222 vaccination. The sequence came from an adult in good health. The rearrangement links TRBV12-3 or TRBV12-4 to TRBJ1-2, with D possibly being TRBD1 (5 bases). The CDR3 loop reads CASSLNRQGYTF. DNA of the CDR3: TGTGCCAGCAGTCTGAACAGGCAGGGCTACACCTTC.